This TCR beta chain was retrieved from a study of blood T cell repertoires in COVID-19. Study as a whole: Acute and convalescent COVID-19 specimens originated in the United States, Italy and Spain. T cells, B-cell-depleted T cells, or PBMCs supplied cDNA or gDNA.

Worth noting for this clone: This sample includes further DNA sequences coding for the same CDR3.

Original processing notes: Reference gene primer amplification yielded estimated nucleated cell counts. Only in-frame clones appear in the TCRdb table, and some are missing; sequencing was by immunoSEQ multiplex PCR. D and trimming were read from the DNA, whereas the V and J calls and clone size are those reported in that table. This table has approximately 170,000 clones, approximately 85% appearing once. Germline CDR1 is SGHRS and CDR2 is YFSETQ. V shed 3 bases, J shed 4 bases, and the junction held 3 bases outside the gene matches. The CDR3 runs to 14 residues. The V gene is TRBV5-1, the J gene TRBJ1-4; the match to TRBD1 covers 7 bases. The clonotype originates from an elderly man with COVID-19, enrolled during active disease. Sequenced input: peripheral blood. CDR3 loop: CASSSGQNNEKLFF. DNA for the CDR3: TGCGCCAGCAGCTCGGGACAGAATAATGAAAAACTGTTTTTT.